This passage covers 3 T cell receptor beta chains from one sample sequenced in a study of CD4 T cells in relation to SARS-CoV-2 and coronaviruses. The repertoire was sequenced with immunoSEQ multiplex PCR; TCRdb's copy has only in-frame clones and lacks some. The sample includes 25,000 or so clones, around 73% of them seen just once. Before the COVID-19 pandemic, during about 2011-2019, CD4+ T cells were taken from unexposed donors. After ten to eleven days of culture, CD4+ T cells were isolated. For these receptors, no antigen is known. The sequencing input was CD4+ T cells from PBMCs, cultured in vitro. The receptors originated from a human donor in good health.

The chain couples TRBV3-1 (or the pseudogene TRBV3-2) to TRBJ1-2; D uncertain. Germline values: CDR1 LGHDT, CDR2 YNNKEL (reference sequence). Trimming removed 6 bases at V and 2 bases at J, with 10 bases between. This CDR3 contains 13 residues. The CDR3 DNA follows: TGTGCCAGCAGATCGAGAGAAAACTATGGCTACACCTTC. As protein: CASRSRENYGYTF.

The CDR3 bases are TGTGCCAGCAGTGACCAGGGGGTTTCCTACGAGCAGTACTTC. As protein: CASSDQGVSYEQYF. The gene calls are TRBV2 and TRBJ2-7, with 7 nucleotides matching TRBD1. Germline CDR1 is SNHLY and CDR2 is FYNNEI. V shed 3 bases and J 1 base; nucleotides not matched to a gene: 3. The CDR3 runs to 14 residues.

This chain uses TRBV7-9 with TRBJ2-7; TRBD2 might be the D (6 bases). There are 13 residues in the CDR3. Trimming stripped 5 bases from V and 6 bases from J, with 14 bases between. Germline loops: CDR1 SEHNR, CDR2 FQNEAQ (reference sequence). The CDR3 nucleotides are TGTGCCAGCAGCCCGGAGGGCCGGGGCGAGCAGTACTTC. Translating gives CASSPEGRGEQYF. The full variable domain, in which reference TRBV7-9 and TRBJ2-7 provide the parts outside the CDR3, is DTGVSQNPRHKITKRGQNVTFRCDPISEHNRLYWYRQTLGQGPEFLTYFQNEAQLEKSRLLSDRFSAERPKGSFSTLEIQRTEQGDSAMYLCASSPEGRGEQYFGPGTRLTVT.